The 23 T cell receptor beta chains below all came from one sample that was sequenced in a study of OX40 agonist ivuxolimab in advanced cancers. TCRdb keeps only in-frame clones here, not all; method: immunoSEQ multiplex PCR. The sample lists about 55,000 clones; around nine tenths were seen once. The material was CD4+ or CD8+ T cells sorted from blood, obtained in a trial of the OX40 agonist ivuxolimab. The receptors were sampled from an adult with an advanced solid tumor such as melanoma, head and neck, liver or kidney cancer.

CDR3 DNA sequence: TGTGCCAGCAGTTTAGTTAGTCTGGGGGCGGCTGAAGCTTTCTTT. It encodes CASSLVSLGAAEAFF. This rearrangement joins TRBV27 to TRBJ1-1; a weak D match, TRBD1 (6 bases). The V end was cut by 2 bases, the J end by 6 bases, with 16 bases between. This CDR3 region has 15 residues. Germline assignment: CDR1 MNHEY and CDR2 SMNVEV (reference sequence).

This chain joins TRBV2 and TRBJ2-7; the D gene is possibly TRBD2 (5 bases). V was trimmed by 6 bases and J by 12 bases, leaving 21 bases between them. Germline values: CDR1 SNHLY, CDR2 FYNNEI. The CDR3 is 13 residues long. In DNA form, the CDR3 reads TGTGCCAGCAGGATGGGGAGCAGTCCATTGGGGTACTTC. It encodes CASRMGSSPLGYF.

This clone was recorded only once. The chain links TRBV7-3 to TRBJ2-5; 7 bases map to TRBD1. Germline V gene data show CDR1 as SGHTA and CDR2 as FQGTGA. V shed 1 base, J shed 4 bases, and the junction held 9 bases outside the gene matches. The CDR3 extends over 16 amino acids. CDR3 in DNA: TGTGCCAGCAGCTTAAATAGTGCAGGGGGTTTAGAGACCCAGTACTTC. Its translation is CASSLNSAGGLETQYF.

The chain has TRBV5-6 and TRBJ1-6; perhaps TRBD1 as D (5 bases). This CDR3 comprises 14 residues. From germline, CDR1 is SGHDT and CDR2 YYEEEE. V was clipped by 0 bases and J by 10 bases, with 11 bases between them. The CDR3 coding sequence is TGTGCCAGCAGCTTGGTAGGGGCTCAGTCACCCCTCCACTTT. Translating it yields CASSLVGAQSPLHF.

This clone showed up just once. The V call is TRBV6-1, the J call TRBJ2-5; tentative D call: TRBD1 (6 bases). The CDR3 extends over 14 amino acids. V was trimmed by 3 bases and J by 5 bases, leaving 13 bases between them. The germline V gene encodes CDR1 MNHNS and CDR2 SASEGT. The CDR3 loop reads CASSEQGSAETQYF. In nucleotides, the CDR3 is TGTGCCAGCAGTGAGCAGGGGTCTGCCGAGACCCAGTACTTC.

The chain links TRBV25-1 to TRBJ2-1; no definite D call. CDR3 length equals 11 residues. Trimming took 4 bases from V and 2 from J, leaving 0 bases between them. Germline lookup yields CDR1 MGHDK and CDR2 SYGVNS. In nucleotides, the CDR3 is TGTGCCAGCAGTGCCTACAATGAGCAGTTCTTC. This encodes CASSAYNEQFF.

This chain uses TRBV18 with TRBJ2-5; D may be TRBD1 or TRBD2 (6 bases each). Trimming removed 3 bases from V and 4 bases from J, with 9 bases in between. The CDR3 length is 13 residues. CDR1 is KGHSH and CDR2 is LQKENI in the germline V gene. This CDR3 is CASSPGGGETQYF. DNA of the CDR3: TGTGCCAGCTCACCGGGGGGCGGAGAGACCCAGTACTTC.

This rearrangement joins TRBV19 to TRBJ2-7, with D maybe TRBD2 (5 bases). CDR1 is LNHDA, CDR2 SQIVND, per germline (reference sequence). The CDR3 loop spans 13 amino acids. The V and J ends lost 9 bases and 3 bases respectively, with 15 bases between them. The chain's CDR3 is CASHPGNIYEQYF. As DNA, the CDR3 is TGTGCCAGCCACCCGGGGAATATCTACGAGCAGTACTTC.

This rearrangement joins TRBV10-3 to TRBJ2-3, with 7 bases aligning to TRBD2. J gave up 2 bases and V 9 bases, and 5 bases lay outside the gene matches. The germline V gene has CDR1 ENHRY and CDR2 SYGVKD. This CDR3 has 13 amino acids. The CDR3 sequence: CAMSSGVTDTQYF. The CDR3 nucleotides read TGTGCCATGTCTAGCGGAGTCACAGATACGCAGTATTTT.

This sequence joins TRBV5-1 and TRBJ2-3; D is ambiguous. V lost 5 bases to trimming and J lost 2 bases, with 9 bases between them. CDR1 and CDR2 from the germline V gene are SGHRS and YFSETQ. This CDR3 spans 13 amino acids. Here the CDR3 reads CASRGINTDTQYF. The CDR3 DNA follows: TGCGCCAGCAGAGGGATAAACACAGATACGCAGTATTTT.

This chain links TRBV28 with TRBJ2-3, with D tentatively TRBD2 (5 bases). The germline gives CDR1 MDHEN, CDR2 SYDVKM. V was trimmed by 3 bases and J by 4 bases, leaving 14 bases between them. The CDR3 sequence is 15 residues long. CDR3 region: CASSLWRVSADTQYF. CDR3 in DNA: TGTGCCAGCAGTTTGTGGCGGGTTAGTGCAGATACGCAGTATTTT.

J is TRBJ1-3 and V is TRBV7-2; D not resolved. This CDR3 has 14 amino acids. V dropped 5 bases and J dropped 0 bases, with 8 bases sitting between them. Germline CDR1 reads SGHTA; CDR2 reads FQGNSA. CDR3 sequence reads: CASSLASSGNTIYF. As DNA, the CDR3 is TGTGCCAGCAGCCTGGCGTCCTCTGGAAACACCATATATTTT.

This chain uses TRBV11-2 with TRBJ1-4; D may be TRBD1 (5 bases). The CDR3 contains 15 residues. CDR1 is SGHAT, CDR2 FQNNGV, per germline. V was clipped by 5 bases and J by 6 bases, with 16 bases between them. CDR3 protein: CASSAQGWVDEKLFF. In DNA form, the CDR3 reads TGTGCCAGCAGCGCGCAGGGATGGGTCGATGAAAAACTGTTTTTT.

The V and J genes are TRBV7-8 and TRBJ1-2; D remains ambiguous. CDR1 SGHVS and CDR2 FQNEAQ come from the germline V gene. The CDR3 covers 12 residues. V lost 1 base to trimming and J lost 4 bases, with 4 bases between them. CDR3 nucleotides: TGTGCCAGCAGCTTAGACAGCTATGGCTACACCTTC. It is translated as CASSLDSYGYTF.

The chain links TRBV13 to TRBJ2-7; a weak D match, TRBD1 (6 bases). CDR3 length: 13 residues. Trimming cost V 8 bases and J 6 bases, with 17 bases left between them. The V gene's germline CDR1 is PRHDT and CDR2 FYEKMQ (reference sequence). The CDR3 sequence: CASGRGAWPEQYF. Written as DNA, the CDR3 is TGTGCCAGCGGCAGGGGCGCTTGGCCCGAGCAGTACTTC.

The chain employs TRBV14 and TRBJ2-5; weak D call: TRBD2 (5 bases). V shed 2 bases and J shed 4 bases, with 8 bases lying between them. The CDR3 runs to 13 residues. The germline V gene encodes CDR1 SGHDN and CDR2 FVKESK. In nucleotides, the CDR3 is TGTGCCAGCAGCCAACTAGCCCCAGAGACCCAGTACTTC. Translated, it gives CASSQLAPETQYF.

The chain joins TRBV7-9 to TRBJ1-6, with 10 nucleotides matching TRBD1. This CDR3 spans 13 amino acids. Germline V gene lookup returns CDR1 SEHNR and CDR2 FQNEAQ (reference sequence). J lost 7 bases, V lost 7 bases, and 1 base had no gene match. In DNA, the CDR3 is TGTGCCAGCACGGACAGGGGGAATTCACCCCTCCACTTT. Translating gives CASTDRGNSPLHF.

This rearrangement joins TRBV6-4 to TRBJ1-1; no clear D gene. From germline, CDR1 is MRHNA and CDR2 SNTAGT. This CDR3 spans 13 amino acids. V gave up 3 bases and J gave up 4 bases, with 9 bases separating them. The CDR3, as DNA: TGTGCCAGCAGTGAAAGGGTTAGCACTGAAGCTTTCTTT. Protein product: CASSERVSTEAFF.

The table lists this clone with a few counts. The chain combines TRBV28 with TRBJ2-7, with TRBD1 matching over 7 bases. This CDR3 has 11 residues. Germline CDR1 is MDHEN and CDR2 is SYDVKM. The ends lost 5 bases at V and 6 bases at J; junction bases unmatched: 1. DNA for the CDR3: TGTGCCAGCAGTGACAGGGCCGAGCAGTACTTC. Translated: CASSDRAEQYF.

This chain links TRBV5-4 with TRBJ2-1, with 9 nucleotides matching TRBD1. V shed 4 bases, J shed 4 bases, and the junction held 3 bases outside the gene matches. CDR1 and CDR2 (germline): SGHNT, YYREEE (reference sequence). CDR3 length equals 14 residues. DNA of the CDR3: TGTGCCAGCAGCCCTGGACAGGGGTACAATGAGCAGTTCTTC. The encoded protein is CASSPGQGYNEQFF.

This sequence joins TRBV5-4 and TRBJ2-1; TRBD2 might be the D (6 bases). Germline V lookup: CDR1 SGHNT, CDR2 YYREEE (reference sequence). V gave up 3 bases and J gave up 2 bases, with 15 bases separating them. The CDR3 has 16 residues. In DNA, the CDR3 is TGTGCCAGCAGCTCCCCCTCTAGCGTACCCTACAATGAGCAGTTCTTC. Its translation is CASSSPSSVPYNEQFF.

J is TRBJ2-7 and V is TRBV30, with 8 nucleotides matching TRBD2. Trimming removed 2 bases from V and 4 bases from J; junction bases left unmatched: 7. CDR1 is GTSNPN, CDR2 SVGIG, per germline (reference sequence). CDR3 size: 14 residues. The CDR3 region is CAWSTGLVGYEQYF. The CDR3 DNA follows: TGTGCCTGGAGTACGGGACTAGTAGGGTACGAGCAGTACTTC.

The chain carries TRBV23-1 and TRBJ2-5; a weak D match, TRBD2 (5 bases). The J call is doubtful: the DNA matches TRBJ2-7 better. TRBV23-1 is sorted into the ORF group, with uncertain function. CDR3 size: 15 residues. This CDR3 reads CASRPLAQSSYEQYF. DNA of the CDR3: TGCGCCAGCAGGCCATTAGCGCAAAGCTCCTACGAGCAGTACTTC.